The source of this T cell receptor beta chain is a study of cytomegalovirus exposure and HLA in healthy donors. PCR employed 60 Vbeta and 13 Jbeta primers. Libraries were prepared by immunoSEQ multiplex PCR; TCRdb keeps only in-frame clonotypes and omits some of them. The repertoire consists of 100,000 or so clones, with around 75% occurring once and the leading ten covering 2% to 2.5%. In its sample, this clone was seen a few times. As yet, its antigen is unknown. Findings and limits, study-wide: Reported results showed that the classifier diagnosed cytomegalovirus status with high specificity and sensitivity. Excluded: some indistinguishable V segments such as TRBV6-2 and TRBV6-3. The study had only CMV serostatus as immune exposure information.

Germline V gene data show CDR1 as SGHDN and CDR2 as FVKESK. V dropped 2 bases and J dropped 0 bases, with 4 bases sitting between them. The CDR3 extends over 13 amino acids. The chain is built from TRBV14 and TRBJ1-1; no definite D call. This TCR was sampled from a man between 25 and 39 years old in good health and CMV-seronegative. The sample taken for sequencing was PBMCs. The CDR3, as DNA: TGTGCCAGCAGCCAATCTGTGAACACTGAAGCTTTCTTT. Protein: CASSQSVNTEAFF. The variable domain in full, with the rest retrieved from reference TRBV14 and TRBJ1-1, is EAGVTQFPSHSVIEKGQTVTLRCDPISGHDNLYWYRRVMGKEIKFLLHFVKESKQDESGMPNNRFLAERTGGTYSTLKVQPAELEDSGVYFCASSQSVNTEAFFGQGTRLTVV.